A single sample is the source of the 21 T cell receptor beta chains below, sequenced in a study of shared clonotypes between healthy human individuals. The repertoire was sequenced with immunoSEQ multiplex PCR; TCRdb's copy has only in-frame clones and lacks some. The sample carries about 1.1 million clones, 75% to 80% recorded once. Sequencing was performed on memory CD4+ T cells from PBMCs. The subset: CD45RA-negative fraction. Receptor source: a man aged 18 to 29 in good health. Some clones in this sample may be carry-over from other donors' samples.

The genes are TRBV7-2 and TRBJ2-7, with 9 bases identical to TRBD1. Trimming at V came to 5 bases and at J to 7 bases, leaving 12 bases not matched to a gene. Per germline, CDR1 SGHTA and CDR2 FQGNSA. This CDR3 region has 15 residues. The CDR3: CASSISLRDREEQYF. The CDR3, as DNA: TGTGCCAGCAGCATATCACTCCGGGACAGGGAAGAGCAGTACTTC.

The chain recombines TRBV15 with TRBJ2-3; perhaps D is TRBD1 or TRBD2 (5 bases each). CDR1 is LNHNV and CDR2 is YYDKDF in the germline V gene (reference sequence). V lost 0 bases to trimming and J lost 4 bases, with 14 bases between them. The CDR3 spans 16 residues. The CDR3 loop is CATSRERGMNADTQYF. The CDR3 DNA reads as TGTGCCACCAGCAGAGAGAGGGGAATGAATGCAGATACGCAGTATTTT. The whole variable domain, remainder taken from reference TRBV15 and TRBJ2-3, is DAMVIQNPRYQVTQFGKPVTLSCSQTLNHNVMYWYQQKSSQAPKLLFHYYDKDFNNEADTPDNFQSRRPNTSFCFLDIRSPGLGDTAMYLCATSRERGMNADTQYFGPGTRLTVL.

A word on this clone: With a much larger clone just one base away, this may be a read error. The rearrangement links TRBV11-2 to TRBJ2-2; tentatively, D is TRBD1 (6 bases). The germline V gene encodes CDR1 SGHAT and CDR2 FQNNGV. CDR3 length equals 14 residues. V lost 5 bases and J 4 bases, leaving 11 bases between the germline ends. The CDR3 DNA follows: TGTGCCAGCAGCCCGGCAGGGGCCACCGGGGAGCTGTTTTTT. It encodes CASSPAGATGELFF.

The rearrangement links TRBV5-6 to TRBJ2-2, with TRBD2 as a possible D gene (5 bases). V was cut by 4 bases and J by 7 bases, with 11 bases left in between. CDR3 size: 13 residues. The germline V gene encodes CDR1 SGHDT and CDR2 YYEEEE. CDR3 loop: CASSRRIGGELFF. CDR3 in DNA: TGTGCCAGCAGCCGGAGGATTGGCGGGGAGCTGTTTTTT.

In its sample, this clone was seen once. The chain is built from TRBV5-4 and TRBJ2-1; D might be TRBD1 or TRBD2, each matching 5 bases. Per the germline V gene, CDR1 is SGHNT and CDR2 is YYREEE (reference sequence). This CDR3 comprises 13 residues. Trimming took 4 bases from V and 8 from J, leaving 13 bases between them. CDR3 sequence (DNA): TGTGCCAGCAGCCTCCCCCAGGGACATGAGCAGTTCTTC. Its protein is CASSLPQGHEQFF. Combining the CDR3 with reference TRBV5-4 and TRBJ2-1 gives the whole variable domain ETGVTQSPTHLIKTRGQQVTLRCSSQSGHNTVSWYQQALGQGPQFIFQYYREEENGRGNFPPRFSGLQFPNYSSELNVNALELDDSALYLCASSLPQGHEQFFGPGTRLTVL.

The rearrangement joins TRBV9 to TRBJ1-5, with D hard to call. Trimming removed 0 bases at V and 10 bases at J, with 17 bases between. From germline, CDR1 is SGDLS and CDR2 YYNGEE. The CDR3 covers 15 residues. The chain's CDR3 is CASSVGQQPSQPQHF. CDR3 DNA: TGTGCCAGCAGCGTAGGTCAACAGCCATCTCAACCCCAGCATTTT.

This clone was recorded only once. V usage is TRBV7-2 and J usage is TRBJ1-1; D is unclear. The CDR3 loop spans 13 amino acids. The germline V gene encodes CDR1 SGHTA and CDR2 FQGNSA. V shed 2 bases and J shed 6 bases, with 10 bases lying between them. DNA for the CDR3: TGTGCCAGCAGCTTAATTGGTGTGGCTGAAGCTTTCTTT. Translated: CASSLIGVAEAFF.

The chain employs TRBV19 and TRBJ2-1; 7 bases are shared with TRBD1. The junction had 19 bases not matched to a gene; V was cut back by 3 bases and J by 5 bases. Germline CDR1 reads LNHDA; CDR2 reads SQIVND (reference sequence). CDR3 length: 19 residues. The CDR3 sequence: CASSIGLQGSRVSHNEQFF. DNA for the CDR3: TGTGCCAGTAGTATTGGGCTACAGGGGTCTAGGGTAAGTCACAATGAGCAGTTCTTC.

The chain employs TRBV2 and TRBJ2-3, with TRBD1 matching 9 bases. Looked up from germline, CDR1 is SNHLY and CDR2 is FYNNEI. The CDR3 consists of 14 residues. Trimming took 7 bases from V and 5 from J; bases not matched to a gene: 7. The CDR3 loop is CASTRTGELDTQYF. The CDR3 bases are TGTGCCAGCACAAGGACAGGGGAATTAGATACGCAGTATTTT.

The rearrangement joins TRBV18 to TRBJ1-2, with D possibly being TRBD1 (6 bases). V lost 6 bases and J 4 bases, leaving 21 bases between the germline ends. The CDR3 has 16 amino acids. Germline V gene lookup returns CDR1 KGHSH and CDR2 LQKENI. CDR3 in amino acids: CASSIVLGALGYGYTF. CDR3 nucleotides: TGTGCCAGCTCCATCGTACTGGGGGCGCTGGGCTATGGCTACACCTTC.

J is TRBJ1-1 and V is TRBV15; D gene unclear. The germline V and J ends were trimmed by 5 bases and 1 base, with 8 bases remaining between them. Germline V lookup: CDR1 LNHNV, CDR2 YYDKDF (reference sequence). The CDR3 length is 13 residues. CDR3 protein: CATSHGQNTEAFF. Here the CDR3 DNA reads TGTGCCACCAGCCACGGGCAGAACACTGAAGCTTTCTTT. Together with reference TRBV15 and TRBJ1-1, the CDR3 gives the full variable domain: DAMVIQNPRYQVTQFGKPVTLSCSQTLNHNVMYWYQQKSSQAPKLLFHYYDKDFNNEADTPDNFQSRRPNTSFCFLDIRSPGLGDTAMYLCATSHGQNTEAFFGQGTRLTVV.

The chain recombines TRBV6-5 with TRBJ2-6; no definite D call. The V end was cut by 7 bases, the J end by 1 base, with 5 bases between. Germline V lookup: CDR1 MNHEY, CDR2 SVGAGI. The CDR3 totals 13 residues. The CDR3, as DNA: TGTGCCAGCACTCCGTCTGGGGCCAACGTCCTGACTTTC. This sequence encodes CASTPSGANVLTF.

V and J are TRBV5-1 and TRBJ2-1, with D unclear. Germline V gene sequence: CDR1 SGHRS, CDR2 YFSETQ. Deletions cut 0 bases from V and 1 base from J, with 11 bases between. The CDR3 length is 16 residues. CDR3 nucleotides: TGCGCCAGCAGCTTGGCCGTCGGAACTTCCTACAATGAGCAGTTCTTC. As protein: CASSLAVGTSYNEQFF.

CDR3 nucleotide sequence: TGTGCCAGCAGCTGGACTAGCGGGAGCCAAGAGCAGTTCTTC. Protein sequence: CASSWTSGSQEQFF. V gene TRBV5-4 combines with J gene TRBJ2-1; TRBD2 matches 13 bases. This CDR3 has 14 amino acids. Germline CDR1 reads SGHNT; CDR2 reads YYREEE (reference sequence). After removal of 3 bases from V and 10 bases from J, the junction contained 4 bases not matched to a gene.

This chain links TRBV7-2 with TRBJ1-2, with TRBD1 as a possible D gene (5 bases). The V end lost 5 bases, the J end lost 3 bases, and 10 bases lay between the germline ends. CDR1 SGHTA and CDR2 FQGNSA come from the germline V gene. The CDR3 length is 13 residues. CDR3 region: CASSPDKDYGYTF. The CDR3 DNA follows: TGTGCCAGCAGCCCGGACAAGGACTATGGCTACACCTTC.

The sample holds a few counts of this clone. The chain has TRBV7-9 and TRBJ2-3; 13 bases map to TRBD2. CDR1 is SEHNR, CDR2 FQNEAQ, per germline (reference sequence). The CDR3 is 17 amino acids. After removal of 10 bases from V and 6 bases from J, the junction contained 16 bases not matched to a gene. The CDR3 spells CATLPSRLAGGVDTQYF. In nucleotides, the CDR3 is TGTGCCACCCTGCCGAGTAGACTAGCGGGAGGAGTGGATACGCAGTATTTT.

The chain uses TRBV28 and TRBJ2-3, with TRBD2 matching 8 bases. The V gene's germline CDR1 is MDHEN and CDR2 SYDVKM. V was pared by 6 bases and J by 6 bases, with 17 bases of the junction left unmatched. The CDR3 totals 17 residues. CDR3: CASSLGQGLGGVDTQYF. The DNA for the CDR3 is TGTGCCAGCAGCCTGGGGCAGGGACTAGGTGGCGTGGATACGCAGTATTTT.

The chain is built from TRBV2 and TRBJ1-1, with D perhaps TRBD1 (5 bases). This CDR3 comprises 13 residues. V was cut by 8 bases and J by 1 base, with 11 bases left in between. In germline, CDR1 is SNHLY, CDR2 FYNNEI. The CDR3 coding sequence is TGTGCCAGCTGGGGACGGGGGAACACTGAAGCTTTCTTT. It encodes CASWGRGNTEAFF.

On this clone: Other nucleotide sequences in the sample specify the same CDR3. J is TRBJ1-2 and V is TRBV29-1; D may be TRBD1 (6 bases). Germline values: CDR1 SQVTM, CDR2 ANQGSEA. The CDR3 spans 14 residues. Trimming removed 3 bases at V and 2 bases at J, with 13 bases between. CDR3: CSVEGRGKNYGYTF. DNA for the CDR3: TGCAGCGTTGAGGGCAGGGGAAAAAACTATGGCTACACCTTC.

The genes are TRBV5-3 and TRBJ2-1, with a tentative D call TRBD2 (6 bases). TRBV5-3 is reported as an ORF; its role is uncertain. The CDR3 totals 16 residues. V was cut by 1 base and J by 8 bases, with 19 bases left in between. The CDR3 reads CARSLFDGSRSDEQFF. The CDR3 DNA reads TGTGCCAGAAGCTTGTTTGACGGGAGTCGCAGCGATGAGCAGTTCTTC.

The table lists this clone with many counts. The V gene is TRBV6-5, the J gene TRBJ2-2; 7 nucleotides align to TRBD2. In germline, CDR1 is MNHEY, CDR2 SVGAGI. The CDR3 runs to 14 residues. V lost 8 bases and J lost 7; bases outside the gene matches: 10. CDR3 loop: CASQGGRLGGELFF. The DNA of the CDR3 is TGTGCCAGCCAAGGCGGGAGATTGGGCGGGGAGCTGTTTTTT.